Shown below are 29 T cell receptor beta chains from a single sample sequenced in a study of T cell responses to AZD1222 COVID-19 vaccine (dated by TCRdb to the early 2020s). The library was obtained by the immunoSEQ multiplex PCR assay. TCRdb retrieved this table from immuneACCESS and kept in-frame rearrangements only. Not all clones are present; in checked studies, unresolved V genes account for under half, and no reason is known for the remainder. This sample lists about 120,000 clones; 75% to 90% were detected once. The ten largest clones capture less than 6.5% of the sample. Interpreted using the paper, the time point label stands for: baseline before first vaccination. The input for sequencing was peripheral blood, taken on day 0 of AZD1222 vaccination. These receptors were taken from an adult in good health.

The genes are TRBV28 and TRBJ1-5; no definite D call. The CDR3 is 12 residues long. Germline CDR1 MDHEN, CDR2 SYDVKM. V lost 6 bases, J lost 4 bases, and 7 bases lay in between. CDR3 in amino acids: CASREANQPQHF. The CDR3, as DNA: TGTGCCAGCAGGGAGGCAAATCAGCCCCAGCATTTT.

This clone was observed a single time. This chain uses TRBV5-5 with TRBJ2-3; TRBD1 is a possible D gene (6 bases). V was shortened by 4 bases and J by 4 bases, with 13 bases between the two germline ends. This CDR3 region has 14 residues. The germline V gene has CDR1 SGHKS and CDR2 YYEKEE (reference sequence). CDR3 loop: CASSLGTFPDTQYF. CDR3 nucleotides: TGTGCCAGCAGCCTAGGGACATTTCCAGATACGCAGTATTTT.

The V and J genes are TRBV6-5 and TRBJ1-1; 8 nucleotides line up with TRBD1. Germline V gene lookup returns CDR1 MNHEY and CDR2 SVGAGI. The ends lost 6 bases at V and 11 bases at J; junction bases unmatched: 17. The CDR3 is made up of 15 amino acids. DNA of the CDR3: TGTGCCAGCAGCGAGACAGGGGAAATGGTTATTGGGGCTTTCTTT. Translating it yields CASSETGEMVIGAFF.

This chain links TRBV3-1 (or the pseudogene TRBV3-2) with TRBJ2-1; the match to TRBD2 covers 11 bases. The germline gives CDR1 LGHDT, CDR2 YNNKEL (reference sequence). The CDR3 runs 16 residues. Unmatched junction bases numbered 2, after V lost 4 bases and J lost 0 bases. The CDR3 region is CASSLLAGDSYNEQFF. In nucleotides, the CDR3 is TGTGCCAGCAGCCTACTAGCGGGGGACTCCTACAATGAGCAGTTCTTC.

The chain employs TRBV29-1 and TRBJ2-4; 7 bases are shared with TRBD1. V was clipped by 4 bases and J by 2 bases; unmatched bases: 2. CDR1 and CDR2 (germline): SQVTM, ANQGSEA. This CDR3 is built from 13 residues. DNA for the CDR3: TGCAGCGTTGGACAGGGCTCCAAAAACATTCAGTACTTC. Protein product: CSVGQGSKNIQYF.

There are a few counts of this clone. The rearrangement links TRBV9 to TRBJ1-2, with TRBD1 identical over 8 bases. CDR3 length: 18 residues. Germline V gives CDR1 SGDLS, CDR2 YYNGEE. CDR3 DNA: TGTGGCTACCTAGGGAGGGGACAGGTAAACCTCTTAAACTATGGCTACACCTTC. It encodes CGYLGRGQVNLLNYGYTF.

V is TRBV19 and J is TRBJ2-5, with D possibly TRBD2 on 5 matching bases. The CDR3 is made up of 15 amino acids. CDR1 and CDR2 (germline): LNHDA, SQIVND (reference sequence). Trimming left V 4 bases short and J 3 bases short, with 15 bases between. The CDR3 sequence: CASSTGNKREETQYF. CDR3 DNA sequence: TGTGCCAGTAGTACGGGAAACAAACGGGAAGAGACCCAGTACTTC.

The CDR3 DNA is TGTGCCAGCAGTGGACAGGTGAACACTGAAGCTTTCTTT. The encoded protein is CASSGQVNTEAFF. The chain combines TRBV6-2 or TRBV6-3 with TRBJ1-1; 7 bases map to TRBD1. J lost 0 bases, V lost 5 bases, and 0 bases had no gene match. Germline CDR1 is MNHEY and CDR2 is SVGEGT. This CDR3 has 13 amino acids.

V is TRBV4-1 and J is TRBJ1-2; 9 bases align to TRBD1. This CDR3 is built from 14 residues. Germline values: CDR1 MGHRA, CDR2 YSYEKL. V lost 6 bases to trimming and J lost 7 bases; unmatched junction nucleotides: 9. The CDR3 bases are TGCGCCAGCAGACCTCCGGGACAGGGCCCTGGCTACACCTTC. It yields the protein CASRPPGQGPGYTF.

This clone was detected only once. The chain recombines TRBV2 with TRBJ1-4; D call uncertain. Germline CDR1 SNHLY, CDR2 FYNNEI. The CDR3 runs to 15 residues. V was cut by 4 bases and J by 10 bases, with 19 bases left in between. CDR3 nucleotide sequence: TGTGCCAGCAGTGTTGGAGGAGACTTGGACTTAAAACTGTTTTTT. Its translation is CASSVGGDLDLKLFF.

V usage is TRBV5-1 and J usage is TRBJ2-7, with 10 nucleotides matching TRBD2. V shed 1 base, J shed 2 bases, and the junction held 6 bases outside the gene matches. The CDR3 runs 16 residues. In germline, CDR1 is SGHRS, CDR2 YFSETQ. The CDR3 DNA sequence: TGCGCCAGCAGCTTGACCACTAGCGGGGTTCCCTACGAGCAGTACTTC. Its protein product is CASSLTTSGVPYEQYF.

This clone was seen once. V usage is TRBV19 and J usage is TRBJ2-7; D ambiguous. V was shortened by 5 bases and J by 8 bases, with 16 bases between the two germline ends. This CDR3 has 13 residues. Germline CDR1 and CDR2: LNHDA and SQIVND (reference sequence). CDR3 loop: CASSPRGQSQQYF. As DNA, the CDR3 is TGTGCCAGTAGTCCCCGCGGCCAATCCCAGCAGTACTTC.

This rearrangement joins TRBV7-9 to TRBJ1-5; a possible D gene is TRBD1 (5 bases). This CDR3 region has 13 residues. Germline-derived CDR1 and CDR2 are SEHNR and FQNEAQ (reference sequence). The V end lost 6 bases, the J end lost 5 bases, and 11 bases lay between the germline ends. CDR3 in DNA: TGTGCCAGCAGTACAGGTTTCGATCAGCCCCAGCATTTT. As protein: CASSTGFDQPQHF.

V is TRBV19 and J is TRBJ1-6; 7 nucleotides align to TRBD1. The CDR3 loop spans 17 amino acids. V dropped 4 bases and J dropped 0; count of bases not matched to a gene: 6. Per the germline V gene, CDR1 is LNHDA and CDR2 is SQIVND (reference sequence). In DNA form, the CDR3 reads TGTGCCAGTAGTACGAACAGGGGTACCTCCTATAATTCACCCCTCCACTTT. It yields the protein CASSTNRGTSYNSPLHF.

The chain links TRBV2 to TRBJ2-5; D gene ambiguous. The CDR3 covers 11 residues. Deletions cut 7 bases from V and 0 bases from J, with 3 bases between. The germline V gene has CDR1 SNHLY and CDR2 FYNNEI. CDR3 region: CASMYQETQYF. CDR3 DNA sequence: TGTGCCAGCATGTACCAAGAGACCCAGTACTTC.

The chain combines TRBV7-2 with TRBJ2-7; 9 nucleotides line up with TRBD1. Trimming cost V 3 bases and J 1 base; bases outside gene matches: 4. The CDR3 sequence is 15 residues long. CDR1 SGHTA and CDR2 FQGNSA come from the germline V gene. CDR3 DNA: TGTGCCAGCAGCTTGGACAGGGGACCTTCCTACGAGCAGTACTTC. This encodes CASSLDRGPSYEQYF.

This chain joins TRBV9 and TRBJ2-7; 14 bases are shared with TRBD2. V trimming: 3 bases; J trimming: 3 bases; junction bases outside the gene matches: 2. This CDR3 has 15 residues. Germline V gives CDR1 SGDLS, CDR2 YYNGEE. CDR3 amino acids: CASSGGLAGGYEQYF. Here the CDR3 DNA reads TGTGCCAGCAGCGGAGGACTAGCGGGAGGCTACGAGCAGTACTTC. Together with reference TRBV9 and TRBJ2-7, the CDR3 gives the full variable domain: DSGVTQTPKHLITATGQRVTLRCSPRSGDLSVYWYQQSLDQGLQFLIQYYNGEERAKGNILERFSAQQFPDLHSELNLSSLELGDSALYFCASSGGLAGGYEQYFGPGTRLTVT.

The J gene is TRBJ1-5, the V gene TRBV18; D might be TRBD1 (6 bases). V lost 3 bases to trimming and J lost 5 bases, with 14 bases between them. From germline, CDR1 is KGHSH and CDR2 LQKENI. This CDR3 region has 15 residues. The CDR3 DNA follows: TGTGCCAGCTCACCCCGCGGGACAAGAGATCAGCCCCAGCATTTT. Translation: CASSPRGTRDQPQHF. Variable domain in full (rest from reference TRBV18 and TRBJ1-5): NAGVMQNPRHLVRRRGQEARLRCSPMKGHSHVYWYRQLPEEGLKFMVYLQKENIIDESGMPKERFSAEFPKEGPSILRIQQVVRGDSAAYFCASSPRGTRDQPQHFGDGTRLSIL.

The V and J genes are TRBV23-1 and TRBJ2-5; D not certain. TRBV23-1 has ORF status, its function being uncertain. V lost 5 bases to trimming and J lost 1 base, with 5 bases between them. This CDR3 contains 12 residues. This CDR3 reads CASSFPQETQYF. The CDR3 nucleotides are TGCGCCAGCAGTTTCCCCCAAGAGACCCAGTACTTC.

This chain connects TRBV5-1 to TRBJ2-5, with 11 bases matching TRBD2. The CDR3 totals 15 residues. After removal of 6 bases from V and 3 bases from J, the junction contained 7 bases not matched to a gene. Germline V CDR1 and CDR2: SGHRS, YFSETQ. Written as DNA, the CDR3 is TGCGCCAGCACACTAGGGGGACTAGCGGAAGAGACCCAGTACTTC. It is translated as CASTLGGLAEETQYF.

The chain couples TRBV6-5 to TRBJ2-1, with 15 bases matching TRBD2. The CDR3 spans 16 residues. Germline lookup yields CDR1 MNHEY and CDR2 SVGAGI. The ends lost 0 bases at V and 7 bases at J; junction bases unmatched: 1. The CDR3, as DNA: TGTGCCAGCAGTTACTCCGGACTAGCGGGGGGGAATGAGCAGTTCTTC. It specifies CASSYSGLAGGNEQFF.

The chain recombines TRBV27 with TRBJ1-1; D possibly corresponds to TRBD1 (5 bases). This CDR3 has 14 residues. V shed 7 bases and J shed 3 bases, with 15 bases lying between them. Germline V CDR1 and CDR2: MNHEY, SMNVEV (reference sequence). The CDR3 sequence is CASNVDSHDTEAFF. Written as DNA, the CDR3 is TGTGCCAGCAACGTTGACAGCCATGACACTGAAGCTTTCTTT.

The CDR3 region has the DNA TGTGCCATCAGTGGGACTAGCGGGGGCCAGGCGATTCGGAGTGAGCAGTTCTTC. The encoded protein is CAISGTSGGQAIRSEQFF. The chain combines TRBV10-3 with TRBJ2-1, with 13 bases fitting TRBD2. This CDR3 spans 18 amino acids. Trimming took 4 bases from V and 9 from J; bases not matched to a gene: 15. CDR1 ENHRY and CDR2 SYGVKD come from the germline V gene.

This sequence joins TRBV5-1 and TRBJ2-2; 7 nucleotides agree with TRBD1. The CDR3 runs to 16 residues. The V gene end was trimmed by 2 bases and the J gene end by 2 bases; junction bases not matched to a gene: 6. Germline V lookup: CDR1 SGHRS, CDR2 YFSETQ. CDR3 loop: CASSFVGTANTGELFF. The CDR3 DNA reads TGCGCCAGCAGCTTTGTTGGGACAGCCAACACCGGGGAGCTGTTTTTT.

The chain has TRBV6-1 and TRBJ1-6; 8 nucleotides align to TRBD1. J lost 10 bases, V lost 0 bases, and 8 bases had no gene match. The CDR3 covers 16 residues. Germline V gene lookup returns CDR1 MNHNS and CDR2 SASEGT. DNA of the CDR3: TGTGCCAGCAGTGAAGCGCAACCGACAGGGGACTCACCCCTCCACTTT. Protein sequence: CASSEAQPTGDSPLHF.

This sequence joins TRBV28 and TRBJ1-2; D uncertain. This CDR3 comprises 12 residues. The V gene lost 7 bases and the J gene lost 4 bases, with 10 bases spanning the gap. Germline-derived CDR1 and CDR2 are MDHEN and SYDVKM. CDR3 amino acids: CASKTAGYGYTF. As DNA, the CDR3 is TGTGCCAGCAAGACCGCAGGCTATGGCTACACCTTC.

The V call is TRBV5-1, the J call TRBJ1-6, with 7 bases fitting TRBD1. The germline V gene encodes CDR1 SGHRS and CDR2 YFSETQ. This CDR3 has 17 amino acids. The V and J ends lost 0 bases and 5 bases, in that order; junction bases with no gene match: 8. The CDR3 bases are TGCGCCAGCAGCTTGGAGGGACCGGGACAGAATAATTCACCCCTCCACTTT. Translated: CASSLEGPGQNNSPLHF. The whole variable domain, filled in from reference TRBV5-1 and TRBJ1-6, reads KAGVTQTPRYLIKTRGQQVTLSCSPISGHRSVSWYQQTPGQGLQFLFEYFSETQRNKGNFPGRFSGRQFSNSRSEMNVSTLELGDSALYLCASSLEGPGQNNSPLHFGNGTRLTVT.

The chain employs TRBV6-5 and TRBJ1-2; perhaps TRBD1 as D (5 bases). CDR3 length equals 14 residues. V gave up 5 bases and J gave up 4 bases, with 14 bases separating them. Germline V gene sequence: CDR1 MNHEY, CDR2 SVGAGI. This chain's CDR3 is CASSPGTHPYGYTF. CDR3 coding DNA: TGTGCCAGCAGTCCCGGGACGCATCCCTATGGCTACACCTTC.

CDR3 residues: CASLQGGSSNQPQHF. CDR3 DNA sequence: TGTGCCAGCCTCCAAGGGGGTTCGAGCAATCAGCCCCAGCATTTT. The chain is built from TRBV28 and TRBJ1-5; TRBD1 is a possible D gene (6 bases). The germline V gene has CDR1 MDHEN and CDR2 SYDVKM. CDR3 length: 15 amino acids. V lost 8 bases, J lost 1 base, and 15 bases lay in between.